Given below is one T cell receptor (beta chain) in context. As handled by the study authors: It was from reference gene primer amplification that nucleated cell counts were estimated. Profiled with immunoSEQ multiplex PCR; TCRdb holds only in-frame clones, not every one. V, J and clone size are those of that table, while D and trimming were read from the DNA. The data show 200,000 or so clones, 75% to 90% seen once. The data derive from a study of blood T cell repertoires in COVID-19. Overall study context: Samples came from the United States, Italy and Spain, spanning acute and convalescent COVID-19. From T cells, B-cell-depleted T cells, or PBMCs came the material, which was cDNA or gDNA.

The germline V gene encodes CDR1 SNHLY and CDR2 FYNNEI. The CDR3 runs to 13 residues. J gave up 2 bases and V 7 bases, and 4 bases lay outside the gene matches. The V gene is TRBV2, the J gene TRBJ2-5, with 7 positions matching TRBD1. The clonotype was recovered from a man between 65 and 85 years old with active or convalescent COVID-19. Sequencing was done on a sample of peripheral blood. CDR3 protein: CASMYRGQETQYF. CDR3 in DNA: TGTGCCAGCATGTACAGGGGTCAAGAGACCCAGTACTTC.